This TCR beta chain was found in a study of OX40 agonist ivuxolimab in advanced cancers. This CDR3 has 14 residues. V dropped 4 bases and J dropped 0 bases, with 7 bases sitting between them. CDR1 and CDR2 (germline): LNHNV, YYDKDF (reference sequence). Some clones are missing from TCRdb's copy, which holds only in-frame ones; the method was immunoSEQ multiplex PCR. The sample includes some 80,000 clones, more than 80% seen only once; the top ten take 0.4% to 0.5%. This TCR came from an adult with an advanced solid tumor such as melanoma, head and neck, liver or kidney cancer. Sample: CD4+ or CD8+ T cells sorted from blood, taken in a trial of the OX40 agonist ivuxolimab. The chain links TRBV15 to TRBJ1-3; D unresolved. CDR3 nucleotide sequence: TGTGCCACCAGCACTGACTCCTCTGGAAACACCATATATTTT. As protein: CATSTDSSGNTIYF.